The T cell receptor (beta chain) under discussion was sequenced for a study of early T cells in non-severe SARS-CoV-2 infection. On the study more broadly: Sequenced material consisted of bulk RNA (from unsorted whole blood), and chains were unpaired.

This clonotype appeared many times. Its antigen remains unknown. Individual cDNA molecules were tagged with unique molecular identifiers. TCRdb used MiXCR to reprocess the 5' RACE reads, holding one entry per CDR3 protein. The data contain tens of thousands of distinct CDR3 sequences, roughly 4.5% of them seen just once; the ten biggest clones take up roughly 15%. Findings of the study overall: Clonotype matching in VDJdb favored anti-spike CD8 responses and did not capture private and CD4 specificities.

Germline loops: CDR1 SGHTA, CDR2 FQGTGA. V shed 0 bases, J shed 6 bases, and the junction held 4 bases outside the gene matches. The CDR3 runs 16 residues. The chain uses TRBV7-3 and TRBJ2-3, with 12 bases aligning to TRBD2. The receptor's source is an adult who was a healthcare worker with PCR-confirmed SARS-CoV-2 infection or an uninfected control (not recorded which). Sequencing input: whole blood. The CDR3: CASSLTGTSGSDTQYF. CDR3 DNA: TGTGCCAGCAGCTTAACGGGGACTAGCGGGTCCGATACGCAGTATTTT.